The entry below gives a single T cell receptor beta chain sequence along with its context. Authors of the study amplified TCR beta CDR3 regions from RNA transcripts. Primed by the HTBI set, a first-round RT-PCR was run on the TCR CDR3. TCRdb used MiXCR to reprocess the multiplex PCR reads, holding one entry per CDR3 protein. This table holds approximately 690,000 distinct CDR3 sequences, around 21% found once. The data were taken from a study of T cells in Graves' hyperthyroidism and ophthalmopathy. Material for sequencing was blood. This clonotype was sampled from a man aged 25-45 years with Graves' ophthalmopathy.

The CDR3 nucleotides read TGTGCCACCACCGTAACAGGCGTCGAAGGCACCGGGGAGCTGTTTTTT. The encoded protein is CATTVTGVEGTGELFF. The gene calls are TRBV7-9 and TRBJ2-2; TRBD1 is a possible D gene (5 bases). The CDR3 has 16 amino acids. V was pared by 10 bases and J by 4 bases, with 22 bases between. Germline lookup yields CDR1 SEHNR and CDR2 FQNEAQ (reference sequence).